Listed below are T cell receptor beta chains from one sample, sequenced in a study of T-cell reconstitution after alpha-beta-depleted transplantation in children. TCRdb redid the calling of the PCR reads with MiXCR, one entry per CDR3 protein. The data hold about 500,000 distinct CDR3 sequences, with around a third observed a single time. Specimen: PBMCs from the stem cell graft donor, collected from the stem cell graft. All receptors derive from a human donor who donated a stem cell graft to a child with aplastic anemia. The CDR3 runs from the conserved cysteine through the conserved F or W. The D gene is left open where the match is weak. The size entry is marked missing in some rows and otherwise reads once, few, many or a size class.

abundance: -
d_gene: -
j_gene: TRBJ1-2
v_gene: TRBV19
CDR3aa: CASSVQGQGYGYTF
CDR3nt: TGTGCCAGTAGTGTACAGGGTCAGGGCTATGGCTACACCTTC

abundance: once
d_gene: -
j_gene: TRBJ2-1
v_gene: TRBV7-3
CDR3aa: CASSSEGRGYNEQFF
CDR3nt: TGTGCCAGCAGCTCAGAGGGAAGGGGTTACAATGAGCAGTTCTTC

abundance: few
d_gene: -
j_gene: TRBJ1-1
v_gene: TRBV30
CDR3aa: CAWSRFETSGPEAFF
CDR3nt: TGTGCCTGGAGTAGGTTCGAGACCTCGGGGCCTGAAGCTTTCTTT

abundance: -
d_gene: TRBD1
j_gene: TRBJ1-4
v_gene: TRBV20-1
CDR3aa: CSARNPGQANEKLFF
CDR3nt: TGCAGTGCTAGAAACCCGGGACAGGCAAATGAAAAACTGTTTTTT

abundance: -
d_gene: TRBD1
j_gene: TRBJ2-7
v_gene: TRBV28
CDR3aa: CASREGQGVNEQYF
CDR3nt: TGTGCCAGCAGGGAGGGACAGGGAGTGAACGAGCAGTACTTC

abundance: -
d_gene: TRBD1
j_gene: TRBJ1-5
v_gene: TRBV18
CDR3aa: CASSRGTEHSNQPQHF
CDR3nt: TGTGCCAGCTCACGAGGGACAGAACATAGCAATCAGCCCCAGCATTTT

abundance: -
d_gene: TRBD2
j_gene: TRBJ2-3
v_gene: TRBV13
CDR3aa: CASSSGLAIRTDTQYF
CDR3nt: TGTGCCAGCAGCTCAGGACTAGCGATACGCACAGATACGCAGTATTTT

abundance: few
d_gene: -
j_gene: TRBJ2-7
v_gene: TRBV12-3/TRBV12-4
CDR3aa: CASSARDLIINEQYF
CDR3nt: TGTGCCAGCAGCGCCCGGGACCTAATAATCAACGAGCAGTACTTC

abundance: -
d_gene: -
j_gene: TRBJ2-1
v_gene: TRBV28
CDR3aa: CASSLWNGGPNEQFF
CDR3nt: TGTGCCAGCAGTTTATGGAACGGGGGTCCGAATGAGCAGTTCTTC

abundance: few
d_gene: TRBD2
j_gene: TRBJ2-2
v_gene: TRBV20-1
CDR3aa: CSARDGRRESNTGELFF
CDR3nt: TGCAGTGCTAGAGATGGCAGGCGGGAGTCGAACACCGGGGAGCTGTTTTTT

abundance: few
d_gene: TRBD1
j_gene: TRBJ2-6
v_gene: TRBV18
CDR3aa: CASHQGVGPSGANVLTF
CDR3nt: TGTGCCAGCCATCAGGGGGTCGGACCCTCTGGGGCCAACGTCCTGACTTTC

abundance: many
d_gene: TRBD2
j_gene: TRBJ2-5
v_gene: TRBV20-1
CDR3aa: CSARPAGGVRETQYF
CDR3nt: TGCAGTGCTAGGCCAGCGGGAGGTGTTCGAGAGACCCAGTACTTC

abundance: -
d_gene: -
j_gene: TRBJ2-3
v_gene: TRBV5-1
CDR3aa: CASSLIGKVKSTDTQYF
CDR3nt: TGCGCCAGCAGCTTGATTGGGAAAGTCAAGAGCACAGATACGCAGTATTTT

abundance: -
d_gene: -
j_gene: TRBJ2-1
v_gene: TRBV4-1
CDR3aa: CASVGTGLGEQFF
CDR3nt: TGCGCCAGCGTAGGGACCGGCTTGGGTGAGCAGTTCTTC

abundance: -
d_gene: TRBD1
j_gene: TRBJ1-1
v_gene: TRBV30
CDR3aa: CAWSVQGYTEAFF
CDR3nt: TGTGCCTGGAGTGTACAGGGGTATACTGAAGCTTTCTTT

abundance: once
d_gene: TRBD1
j_gene: TRBJ1-4
v_gene: TRBV7-2
CDR3aa: CASSADRAANEKLFF
CDR3nt: TGTGCCAGCAGCGCGGACAGGGCTGCAAATGAAAAACTGTTTTTT

abundance: -
d_gene: -
j_gene: TRBJ1-2
v_gene: TRBV12-3/TRBV12-4
CDR3aa: CASSFGLLQGYGYTF
CDR3nt: TGTGCCAGCAGTTTCGGTCTCCTCCAGGGCTATGGCTACACCTTC

abundance: few
d_gene: TRBD1
j_gene: TRBJ1-6
v_gene: TRBV4-2
CDR3aa: CASSQDRQGVTPLHF
CDR3nt: TGTGCCAGCAGCCAAGATCGGCAGGGGGTGACACCCCTCCACTTT

abundance: -
d_gene: -
j_gene: TRBJ1-2
v_gene: TRBV5-1
CDR3aa: CASHDGDNYGYTF
CDR3nt: TGCGCCAGCCACGATGGTGATAACTATGGCTACACCTTC

abundance: few
d_gene: -
j_gene: TRBJ2-7
v_gene: TRBV29-1
CDR3aa: CSVEGGIAPSSYEQYF
CDR3nt: TGCAGCGTTGAAGGGGGGATAGCGCCTAGCTCCTACGAGCAGTACTTC

abundance: few
d_gene: -
j_gene: TRBJ1-5
v_gene: TRBV20-1
CDR3aa: CSASDRPGYSNQPQHF
CDR3nt: TGCAGTGCTAGTGATCGCCCAGGATATAGCAATCAGCCCCAGCATTTT

abundance: few
d_gene: TRBD2
j_gene: TRBJ2-2
v_gene: TRBV20-1
CDR3aa: CSAIALAGTGELFF
CDR3nt: TGCAGTGCTATAGCCCTAGCGGGCACCGGGGAGCTGTTTTTT

abundance: -
d_gene: -
j_gene: TRBJ1-5
v_gene: TRBV3-1
CDR3aa: CASSRYGQPQHF
CDR3nt: TGTGCCAGCAGCCGGTACGGTCAGCCCCAGCATTTT

abundance: -
d_gene: -
j_gene: TRBJ2-2
v_gene: TRBV5-6
CDR3aa: CASSFLDRSTGELFF
CDR3nt: TGTGCCAGCAGCTTCCTTGACAGGTCCACCGGGGAGCTGTTTTTT

abundance: -
d_gene: -
j_gene: TRBJ2-1
v_gene: TRBV5-4
CDR3aa: CASSLMGLDNEQFF
CDR3nt: TGTGCCAGCAGCTTAATGGGGCTGGACAATGAGCAGTTCTTC